The count of the clone carrying this T cell receptor (beta chain) is one. This specimen belongs to a study of blood T cell repertoires in COVID-19. Study as a whole: From the United States, Italy and Spain came samples of acute and convalescent COVID-19. From T cells, B-cell-depleted T cells, or PBMCs came the material, which was cDNA or gDNA.

Germline values: CDR1 GTSNPN, CDR2 SVGIG (reference sequence). With 3 bases clipped from V and 8 bases from J, the junction kept 8 bases outside the gene matches. The CDR3 runs 15 residues. In the authors' workflow: Counts of nucleated cells, estimated from reference gene primer amplification, were obtained. Some clones are missing from TCRdb's copy, which holds only in-frame ones; the method was immunoSEQ multiplex PCR. The D gene and trimming were derived from the DNA, and the V and J assignments and clone size from that table. The profile shows over 150,000 clones, approximately 83% of them singletons.

The receptor's source is a man in his forties who had recovered from COVID-19. The sample consisted of PBMCs or T cells enriched from blood (not recorded which). The rearrangement joins TRBV30 to TRBJ1-6, with 9 positions matching TRBD1. CDR3 DNA: TGTGCCTGGAGAGGCCCAGGGACAGGGTATTCACCCCTCCACTTT. Amino acid sequence: CAWRGPGTGYSPLHF.